The clone carrying this TCR beta chain was seen only a few times. Its antigen is not identified. Sequence at one end of the junction differs from germline and may be a read error. Thyroid surgery was performed in patients who had received no treatment beforehand. This sample is drawn from a study of metastatic and nonmetastatic thyroid tumors. In the study overall: Malignant and benign thyroid patients had repertoires compared in peripheral blood and tumor or nodule tissue. Study-wide points: Across blood and tumor, TCR beta diversity in malignant thyroid tumors was reportedly significantly higher than in benign nodules.

How the authors handled the data: CDR3 differences across clinicopathological groups were used to build a distant-metastasis classifier for papillary thyroid cancer. With MiXCR, TCRdb reprocessed the PCR reads. The V and J calls follow TCRdb's processing rather than the paper's. Of approximately 65,000 clones listed, 4% to 4.5% are singletons. Germline V gene data show CDR1 as LGHDT and CDR2 as YNNKEL (reference sequence). This CDR3 spans 14 amino acids. Sequencing input: blood. The source is a female donor with papillary thyroid cancer or a benign thyroid nodule (not recorded which). Some clones in this sample may be carry-over from other donors' samples. The gene calls are TRBV3-1 and TRBJ1-1, with unresolved D. CDR3 protein: CAISDFPGRTEAFF. The CDR3 DNA is TGTGCCATCAGCGACTTTCCCGGGAGGACTGAAGCTTTCTTT.